Listed below are T cell receptor beta chains from one sample, sequenced in a study of cytomegalovirus exposure and HLA in healthy donors. Measured with immunoSEQ multiplex PCR; TCRdb has only the in-frame clones, and not every one. The sample has roughly 230,000 clones, about 88% seen once. Sequences were obtained from PBMCs. The receptors come from a girl aged 2 to 10 in good health and CMV-seronegative. The CDR3 runs from the conserved cysteine through the conserved F or W. The D gene is left open where the match is weak. Clone size is stated in some rows and not others, as once, few, many or a class when expanded.

clone_size j_call v_call d_call cdr3_nt cdr3_aa
once TRBJ2-7 TRBV10-2 NA TGCGCCAGCAGGACACGCCGCGAGCAGTACTTC CASRTRREQYF
NA TRBJ2-1 TRBV2 NA TGTGCCAGCACCCTGAACCCGGGGGTTGAGCAGTTCTTC CASTLNPGVEQFF
NA TRBJ1-6 TRBV9 NA TGTGCCAGCACTACTGACCAGGGAAGCCGTCTCTCTACTCATTCACCCCTCCACTTT CASTTDQGSRLSTHSPLHF
NA TRBJ2-7 TRBV7-9 NA TGTGCCAGCAGCTCTTCTGACTCCGTCTCCTACGAGCAGTACTTC CASSSSDSVSYEQYF
NA TRBJ1-1 TRBV11-3 NA TGTGCCAGCAGCCCTGGGCAGGGAAACGGAGCTTTCTTT CASSPGQGNGAFF
NA TRBJ2-7 TRBV5-4 TRBD1 TGTGCCAGCAGCGCACCGGGACAGTCTAGCTCCTACGAGCAGTACTTC CASSAPGQSSSYEQYF
once TRBJ1-2 TRBV6-1 NA TGTGCCATCATGGGGCTATCGAGCGACTATGGCTACACCTTC CAIMGLSSDYGYTF
NA TRBJ2-7 TRBV5-1 NA TGCGCCAGCAGCTTACAGGGAAGCTCCTACGAGCAGTACTTC CASSLQGSSYEQYF
NA TRBJ1-2 TRBV2 TRBD1 TGTGCCAGCAGTATATTGGACAGGGTGAGTGGCTACACCTTC CASSILDRVSGYTF
NA TRBJ1-1 TRBV7-5 NA TGTGTCAGAAGCTTACCCCAGAAATGGTGCACTGAAGCTTTCTTT CVRSLPQKWCTEAFF
NA TRBJ1-5 TRBV2 NA TGTGCCAGCAGCCAGATACAGGGAAATCAGCCCCAGCATTTT CASSQIQGNQPQHF
NA TRBJ2-7 TRBV30 NA TGTGCCTGGAGTAGGGGGGGCGAGCAGTACTTC CAWSRGGEQYF
NA TRBJ2-1 TRBV27 TRBD2 TGTGCCAGCAGTTTGCGGGGGGGGACTTACAATGAGCAGTTCTTC CASSLRGGTYNEQFF
NA TRBJ2-7 TRBV10-3 NA TGTGCCATATGTAGTCCGGTCTCCTACGAGCAGTACTTC CAICSPVSYEQYF
NA TRBJ2-7 TRBV12-5 NA TGTGCTAGTGGTTTGGTCCCGACTCCCACCTACGAGCAGTACTTC CASGLVPTPTYEQYF
few TRBJ2-1 TRBV11-3 TRBD2 TGTGCCAGCAGCAACGGGGTTACTAGCGGGAGTGGTAACAATGAGCAGTTCTTC CASSNGVTSGSGNNEQFF
NA TRBJ1-2 TRBV19 NA TGTGCCAGTACGGGGGGGGGAATTAACTATGGCTACACCTTC CASTGGGINYGYTF
NA TRBJ1-2 TRBV7-2 TRBD1 TGTGCCAGCAGCTTAGTGCTAGGGACAGGGGGCGCGGGAGGCTACACCTTC CASSLVLGTGGAGGYTF
few TRBJ2-6 TRBV4-1 NA TGCGCCAGCAGCCAAGTCCAACGAGGGTCAGGGGCCAACGTCCTGACTTTC CASSQVQRGSGANVLTF
NA TRBJ2-3 TRBV27 TRBD2 TGTGCCAGCAGTACAAAAATAACTAGCGGGAGGGGGGCAGATACGCAGTATTTT CASSTKITSGRGADTQYF
NA TRBJ2-5 TRBV19 NA TGTGCCAGTAGTCCGACTACGAAAGAGACCCAGTACTTC CASSPTTKETQYF
NA TRBJ1-2 TRBV2 TRBD1 TGTGCCAGCAGTGGGGACAGAGAATTCTATGGCTACACCTTC CASSGDREFYGYTF
NA TRBJ2-5 TRBV11-3 NA TGTGCCAGCAGCTTAAGTAGCACCGTACAAGAGACCCAGTACTTC CASSLSSTVQETQYF
NA TRBJ1-2 TRBV29-1 NA TGCAGCGTTGGGGAGCCCCTACTGGCCCTCTATGGCTACACCTTC CSVGEPLLALYGYTF
NA TRBJ2-7 TRBV6-5 TRBD1 TGTGCCAGCAGCGTGACAGGGGGTAATAGATACGAGCAGTACTTC CASSVTGGNRYEQYF
NA TRBJ1-5 TRBV15 TRBD1 TGTGCCACCAGCTCCCGAGCCGGGACAGGGGACTCTCAGCCCCAGCATTTT CATSSRAGTGDSQPQHF
once TRBJ2-1 TRBV28 TRBD2 TGTGCCAGCAGTCCCTTCCGGGGGAGCGGGAGACTCGATGAGCAGTTCTTC CASSPFRGSGRLDEQFF
NA TRBJ2-2 TRBV27 TRBD1 TGTGCCAGCAGTCTACAGGGGGCTATTAACACCGGGGAGCTGTTTTTT CASSLQGAINTGELFF
NA TRBJ2-2 TRBV7-8 TRBD1 TGTGCCAGCAGCTTCGACAGGGGGGGCACCGGGGAGCTGTTTTTT CASSFDRGGTGELFF
NA TRBJ1-2 TRBV7-9 TRBD1 TGTGCCAGCAGCTTAACGGACAGGGGCCCCTATGGCTACACCTTC CASSLTDRGPYGYTF